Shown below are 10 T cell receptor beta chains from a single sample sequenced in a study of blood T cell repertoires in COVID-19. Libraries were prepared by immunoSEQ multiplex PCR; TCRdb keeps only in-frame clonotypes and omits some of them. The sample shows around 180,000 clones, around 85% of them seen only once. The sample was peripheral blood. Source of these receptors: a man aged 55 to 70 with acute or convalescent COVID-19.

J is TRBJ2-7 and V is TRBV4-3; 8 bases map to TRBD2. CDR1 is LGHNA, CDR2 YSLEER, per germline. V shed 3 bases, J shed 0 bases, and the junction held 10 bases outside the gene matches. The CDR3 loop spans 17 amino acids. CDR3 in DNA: TGCGCCAGCAGCCACTTCTTGACTAGCGTAAGCTCCTACGAGCAGTACTTC. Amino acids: CASSHFLTSVSSYEQYF.

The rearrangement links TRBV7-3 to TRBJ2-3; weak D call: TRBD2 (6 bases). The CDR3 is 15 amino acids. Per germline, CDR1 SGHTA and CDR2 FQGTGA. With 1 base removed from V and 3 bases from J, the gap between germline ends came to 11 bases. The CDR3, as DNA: TGTGCCAGCAGCTTAAGTTTGCTAGCGACAGATACGCAGTATTTT. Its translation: CASSLSLLATDTQYF.

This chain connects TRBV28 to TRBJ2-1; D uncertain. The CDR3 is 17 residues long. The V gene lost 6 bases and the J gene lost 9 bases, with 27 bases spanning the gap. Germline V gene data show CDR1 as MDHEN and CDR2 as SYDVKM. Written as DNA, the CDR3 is TGTGCCAGCAGCGCAGATTCGACATCCCTTGGCTTTGGTGAGCAGTTCTTC. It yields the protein CASSADSTSLGFGEQFF.

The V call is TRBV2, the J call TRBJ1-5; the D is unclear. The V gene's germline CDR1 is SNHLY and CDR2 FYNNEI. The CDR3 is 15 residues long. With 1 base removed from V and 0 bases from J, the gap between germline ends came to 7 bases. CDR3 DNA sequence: TGTGCCAGCAGTGAAGACAAACATAGCAATCAGCCCCAGCATTTT. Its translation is CASSEDKHSNQPQHF.

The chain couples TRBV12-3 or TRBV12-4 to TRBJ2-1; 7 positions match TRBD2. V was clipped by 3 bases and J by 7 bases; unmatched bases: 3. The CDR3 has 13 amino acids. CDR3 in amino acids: CASSFWGGNEQFF. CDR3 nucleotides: TGTGCCAGCAGTTTCTGGGGAGGGAATGAGCAGTTCTTC.

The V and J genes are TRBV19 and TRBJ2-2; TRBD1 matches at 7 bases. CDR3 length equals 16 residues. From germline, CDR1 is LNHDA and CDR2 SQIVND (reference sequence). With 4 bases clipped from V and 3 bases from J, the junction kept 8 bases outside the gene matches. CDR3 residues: CASSRGQTVYTGELFF. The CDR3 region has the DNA TGTGCCAGTAGTAGGGGACAGACCGTATACACCGGGGAGCTGTTTTTT.

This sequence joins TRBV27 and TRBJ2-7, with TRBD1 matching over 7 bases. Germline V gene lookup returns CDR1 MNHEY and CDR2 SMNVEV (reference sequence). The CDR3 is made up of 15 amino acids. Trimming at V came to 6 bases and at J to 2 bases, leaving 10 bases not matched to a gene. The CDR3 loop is CASSRTGRVPYEQYF. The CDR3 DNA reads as TGTGCCAGCAGCCGGACAGGCCGAGTTCCCTACGAGCAGTACTTC.

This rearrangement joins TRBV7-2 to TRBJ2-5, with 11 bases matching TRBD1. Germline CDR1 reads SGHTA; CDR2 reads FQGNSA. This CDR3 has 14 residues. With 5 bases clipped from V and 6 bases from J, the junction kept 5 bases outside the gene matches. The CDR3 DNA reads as TGTGCCAGCAGCATAGGACAGGGGGCCAAGACCCAGTACTTC. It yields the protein CASSIGQGAKTQYF.

CDR3 amino acids: CASSFSSGSGEQYF. DNA for the CDR3: TGTGCCAGCAGCTTCTCTAGCGGGAGTGGCGAGCAGTACTTC. This chain links TRBV5-5 with TRBJ2-7; 10 bases align to TRBD2. There are 14 residues in the CDR3. Germline CDR1 reads SGHKS; CDR2 reads YYEKEE (reference sequence). The ends lost 2 bases at V and 6 bases at J; junction bases unmatched: 5.

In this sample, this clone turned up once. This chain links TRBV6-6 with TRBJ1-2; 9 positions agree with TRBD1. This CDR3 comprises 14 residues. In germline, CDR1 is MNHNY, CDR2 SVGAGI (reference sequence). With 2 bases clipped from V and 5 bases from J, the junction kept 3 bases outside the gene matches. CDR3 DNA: TGTGCCAGCAGTTACGACAGGGGGTGGTATGGCTACACCTTC. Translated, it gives CASSYDRGWYGYTF.